The clone carrying this TCR beta chain occurred once. The CDR3 runs 16 residues. Trimming left V 5 bases short and J 8 bases short, with 23 bases between. Per germline, CDR1 SGDLS and CDR2 YYNGEE. The sample belongs to a study of blood T cell repertoires in COVID-19. On the study more broadly: Samples representing acute and convalescent COVID-19 were sourced from the United States, Italy and Spain. T cells, B-cell-depleted T cells, or PBMCs supplied cDNA or gDNA.

Authors' methods: The assay estimated nucleated cells by amplifying reference gene primers. TCRdb's copy holds only in-frame clones and misses some; the assay was immunoSEQ multiplex PCR. The DNA was the basis for D and trimming; V, J and clone size are from that table. The data contain roughly 160,000 clones, approximately 77% of them singletons. The origin of this receptor is an elderly woman with active or convalescent COVID-19. The V gene is TRBV9, the J gene TRBJ2-1; weak D call: TRBD2 (7 bases). The sequencing input was peripheral blood. CDR3 bases: TGTGCCAGCAGACCTGGCGGGGGCAGAATAGTCGATGAGCAGTTCTTC. Encoded protein: CASRPGGGRIVDEQFF.